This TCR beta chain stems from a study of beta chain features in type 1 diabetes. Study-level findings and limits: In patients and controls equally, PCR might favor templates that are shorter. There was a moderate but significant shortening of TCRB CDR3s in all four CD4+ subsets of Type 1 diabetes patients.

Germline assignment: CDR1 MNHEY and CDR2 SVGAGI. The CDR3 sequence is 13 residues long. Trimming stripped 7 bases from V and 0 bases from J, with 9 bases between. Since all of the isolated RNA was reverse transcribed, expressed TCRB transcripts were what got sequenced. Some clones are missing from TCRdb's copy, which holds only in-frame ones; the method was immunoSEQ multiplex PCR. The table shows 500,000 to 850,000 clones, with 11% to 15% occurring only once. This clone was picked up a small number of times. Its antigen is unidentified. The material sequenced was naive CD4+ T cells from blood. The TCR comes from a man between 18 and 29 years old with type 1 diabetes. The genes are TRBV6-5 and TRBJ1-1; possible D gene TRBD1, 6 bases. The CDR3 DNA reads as TGTGCCAGCACCGGACAGCTGAACACTGAAGCTTTCTTT. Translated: CASTGQLNTEAFF.